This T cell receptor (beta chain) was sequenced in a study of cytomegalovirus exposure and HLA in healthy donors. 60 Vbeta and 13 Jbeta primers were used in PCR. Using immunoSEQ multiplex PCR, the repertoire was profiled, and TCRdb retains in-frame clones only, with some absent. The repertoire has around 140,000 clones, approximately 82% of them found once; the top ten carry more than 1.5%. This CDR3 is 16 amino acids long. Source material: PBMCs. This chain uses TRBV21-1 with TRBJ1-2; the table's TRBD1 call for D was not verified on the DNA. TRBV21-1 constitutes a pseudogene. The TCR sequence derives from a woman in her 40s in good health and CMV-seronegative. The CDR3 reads CASSKAKGQANYGYTF. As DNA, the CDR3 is TGTGCCAGCAGCAAAGCCAAGGGACAGGCGAACTATGGCTACACCTTC.